This T cell receptor beta chain stems from a study of blood T cell repertoires in COVID-19. Looked up from germline, CDR1 is PRHDT and CDR2 is FYEKMQ (reference sequence). CDR3 length: 15 amino acids. The assay was immunoSEQ multiplex PCR, and TCRdb's table has in-frame clones only and misses some. The table includes around 160,000 clones, roughly 79% detected once. This clone has only a few counts. At one end the junction does not follow the germline gene, possibly because of a read error. The chain uses TRBV13 and TRBJ2-1, with TRBD2 as a possible D gene (5 bases). The specimen sequenced was peripheral blood. The sequence came from a human donor with acute or convalescent COVID-19. The donor label of this sample is uncertain. CDR3 in amino acids: CASSLGRAGGNEQFF. The CDR3 bases are TGTGCCAGCAGCCTAGGGCGGGCAGGTGGCAATGAGCAGTTCTTC.